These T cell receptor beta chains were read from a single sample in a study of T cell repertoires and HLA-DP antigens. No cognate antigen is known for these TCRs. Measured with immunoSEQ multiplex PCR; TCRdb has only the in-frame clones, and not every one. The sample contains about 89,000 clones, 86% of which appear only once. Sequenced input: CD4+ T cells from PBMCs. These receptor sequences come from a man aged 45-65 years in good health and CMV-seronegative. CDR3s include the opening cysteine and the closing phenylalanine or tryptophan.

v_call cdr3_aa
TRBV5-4 CASSLPGLNANEQFF
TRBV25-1 CASSEFAGGYNEQFF
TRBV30 CAWSPVTGPMNTEAFF
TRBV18 CASSPDRNTGELFF
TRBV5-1 CASSDLTGTDTQYF
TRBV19 CASSTYRGLGSSYEQYF
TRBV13 CASSLGLTDVNEKLFF
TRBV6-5 CASKRRERGEQYF
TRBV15 CATSRDGGPNTEAFF
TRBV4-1 CASSQAGTGKQYF
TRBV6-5 CASRDRASGNTIYF
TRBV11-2 CASSREAGNTIYF
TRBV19 CASSIRTGGYEQYF
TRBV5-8 CASSHGQATYGYTF
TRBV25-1 CASRGPDLEQYF
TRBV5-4 CASSLAGVETQYF
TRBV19 CASSIPGTSGRNEQYF
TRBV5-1 CASSPGLAGGQEQFF
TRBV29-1 CSVEEGAGGYTF
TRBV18 CASSPPASNSPLHF
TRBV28 CASRVSGRGNTEAFF
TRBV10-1 CASSESKGAAEAFF
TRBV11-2 CASSLNRGDEAFF
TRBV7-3 CASSRGLNQPQHF
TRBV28 CASRGRTNPNQPQHF
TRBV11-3 CASSLDTSRYNEQFF
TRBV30 CAWAPGTVGEKLFF
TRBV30 CAWSAGTGRDNYYGYTF
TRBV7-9 CASKPPGRANEKLFF
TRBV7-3 CASSRLRVRQPQHF
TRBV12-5 CASGPGGTYSYNEQFF
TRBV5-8 CASSLGQRMNTEAFF
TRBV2 CASSRAGSVETQYF
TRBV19 CASSIDPMRTGGPNQPQHF
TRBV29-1 CSVDGGAEQYF
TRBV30 CAWSRAGQETQYF
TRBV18 CASSPGGAGQPQHF
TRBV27 CASRFPGGAKYF
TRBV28 CASKRATNTEAFF
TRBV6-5 CASSYLQRGGLGQFF
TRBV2 CASSSLSGPSSYEQYF
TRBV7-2 CASSLGAFNEQFF
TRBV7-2 CASSRTSGRYNEQFF
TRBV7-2 CASSSTGRSGNTIYF
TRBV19 CASGGGSLGNTIYF
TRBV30 CACASSYNSPLHF
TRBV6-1 CASSEARGRGQPQHF